Listed here is a single TCR beta chain. V shed 3 bases and J shed 4 bases, with 10 bases lying between them. The germline gives CDR1 MNHEY, CDR2 SMNVEV (reference sequence). The CDR3 has 14 amino acids. Libraries were prepared by immunoSEQ multiplex PCR; TCRdb keeps only in-frame clonotypes and omits some of them. The sample yields 140,000 to 150,000 clones, 85% to 95% seen once. This record comes from a study of T cell responses to AZD1222 COVID-19 vaccine. This clonotype was sampled from an adult who had recovered from COVID-19. The chain is built from TRBV27 and TRBJ1-5; D might be TRBD1 (6 bases). The starting material was peripheral blood, obtained after recovery from COVID-19. CDR3 nucleotides: TGTGCCAGCAGTTTCCAGGGGTCAAATCAGCCCCAGCATTTT. It yields the protein CASSFQGSNQPQHF.